The TCR beta chain under discussion was sequenced for a study of T cells in women clearing cervical HPV infection. Here immunoSEQ multiplex PCR was the method, and the copy in TCRdb shows in-frame clones only, minus some. This sample's table reports 39,000 or so clones. Germline loops: CDR1 LNHDA, CDR2 SQIVND (reference sequence). The CDR3 is 15 residues long. With 3 bases removed from V and 4 bases from J, the gap between germline ends came to 15 bases. To note about this clone: The missing CDR3 end, 3 residues past where the read stops, is filled in from the germline J gene.

The J gene is TRBJ2-5, the V gene TRBV19; TRBD2 is a possible D gene (7 bases). Sequencing was done on a sample of blood buffy coat. This sequence originates from a woman between 18 and 70 years old with a cervical HPV16 infection that either progressed to CIN3+ or cleared (not recorded which). The CDR3 DNA, read in part, is TGTGCCAGTAGTATGGGAGGGGGTGGGCGAGAGACC. Translated, it gives CASSMGGGGRET. The complete CDR3 reads CASSMGGGGRETQYF.